This T cell receptor beta chain was retrieved from a study of blood T cell repertoires in COVID-19. Looking at the study overall: Samples taken during acute and convalescent COVID-19 were collected in the United States, Italy and Spain.

During active infection, Seattle patients enrolled and were then monitored through disease. V lost 0 bases and J 4 bases, leaving 13 bases between the germline ends. CDR3 size: 15 residues. The germline CDR1 and CDR2 sequences are GTSNPN and SVGIG (reference sequence). Original handling: Amplification from reference gene primers served as the basis for estimated nucleated cell counts. Method: immunoSEQ multiplex PCR; TCRdb's copy keeps in-frame clones and lacks some. Clonal size and the V and J genes are those of that table, whereas D and trimming came from the DNA. The sample records 270,000 or so clones, nearly 90% being singletons.

The sequenced sample was peripheral blood. The receptor was isolated from a woman aged 60 to 75 with COVID-19, enrolled during active disease. The rearrangement uses TRBV30 and TRBJ1-3, with D possibly TRBD1 on 6 matching bases. CDR3 nucleotide sequence: TGTGCCTGGAGTGTATACAGCAGGGGCGGAAACACCATATATTTT. It encodes CAWSVYSRGGNTIYF.